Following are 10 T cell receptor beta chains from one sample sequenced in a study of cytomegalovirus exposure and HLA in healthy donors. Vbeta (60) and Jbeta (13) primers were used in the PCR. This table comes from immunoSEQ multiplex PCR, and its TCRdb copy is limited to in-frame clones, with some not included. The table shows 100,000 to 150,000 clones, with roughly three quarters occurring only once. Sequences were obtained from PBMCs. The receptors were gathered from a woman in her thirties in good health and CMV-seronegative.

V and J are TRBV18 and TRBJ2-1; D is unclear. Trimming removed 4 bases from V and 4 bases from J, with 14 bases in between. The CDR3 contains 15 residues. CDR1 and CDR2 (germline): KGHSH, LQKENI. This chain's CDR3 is CASSLSLLLYNEQFF. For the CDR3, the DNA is TGTGCCAGCTCACTGAGCCTGCTTTTATACAATGAGCAGTTCTTC.

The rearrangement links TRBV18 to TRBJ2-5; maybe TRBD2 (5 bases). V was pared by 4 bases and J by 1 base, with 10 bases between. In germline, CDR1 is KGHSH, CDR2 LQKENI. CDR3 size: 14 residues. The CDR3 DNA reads TGTGCCAGCTCACACGGGAACAGCCAAGAGACCCAGTACTTC. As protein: CASSHGNSQETQYF.

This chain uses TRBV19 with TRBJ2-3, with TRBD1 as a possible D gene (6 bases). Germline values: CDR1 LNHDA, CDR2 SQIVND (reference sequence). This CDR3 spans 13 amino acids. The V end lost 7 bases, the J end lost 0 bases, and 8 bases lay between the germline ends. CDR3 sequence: CASNRASTDTQYF. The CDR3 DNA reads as TGTGCCAGTAACAGGGCTAGCACAGATACGCAGTATTTT.

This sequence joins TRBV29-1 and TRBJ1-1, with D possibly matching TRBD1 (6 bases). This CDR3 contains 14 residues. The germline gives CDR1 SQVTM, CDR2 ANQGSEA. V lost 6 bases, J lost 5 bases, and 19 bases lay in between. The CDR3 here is CSVLYPERGTEAFF. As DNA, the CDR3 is TGCAGCGTCCTCTACCCGGAGAGGGGGACTGAAGCTTTCTTT.

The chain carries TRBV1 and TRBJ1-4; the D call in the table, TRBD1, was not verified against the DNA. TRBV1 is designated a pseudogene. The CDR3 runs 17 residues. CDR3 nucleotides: TGCACCAGCAGCCAAGGGACAGGGGGCGAGTCAAATGAAAAACTGTTTTTT. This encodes CTSSQGTGGESNEKLFF.

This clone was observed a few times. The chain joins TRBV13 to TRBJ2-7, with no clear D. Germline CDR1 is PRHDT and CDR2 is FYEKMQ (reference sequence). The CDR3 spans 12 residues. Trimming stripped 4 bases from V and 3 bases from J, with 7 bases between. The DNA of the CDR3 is TGTGCCAGCAGCTCTCTTAACTACGAGCAGTACTTC. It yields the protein CASSSLNYEQYF.

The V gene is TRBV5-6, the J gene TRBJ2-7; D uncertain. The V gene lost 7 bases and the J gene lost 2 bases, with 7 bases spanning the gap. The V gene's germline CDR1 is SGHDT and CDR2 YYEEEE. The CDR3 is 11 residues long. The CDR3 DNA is TGTGCCAGCTCTAGGACCTACGAGCAGTACTTC. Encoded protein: CASSRTYEQYF.

This CDR3 is CASRDSQETQYF. In DNA form, the CDR3 reads TGTGCCAGCAGGGACAGCCAAGAGACCCAGTACTTC. The V call is TRBV7-2, the J call TRBJ2-5; TRBD1 might be the D (6 bases). Germline CDR1 SGHTA, CDR2 FQGNSA. CDR3 size: 12 residues. Deletions cut 6 bases from V and 1 base from J, with 6 bases between.

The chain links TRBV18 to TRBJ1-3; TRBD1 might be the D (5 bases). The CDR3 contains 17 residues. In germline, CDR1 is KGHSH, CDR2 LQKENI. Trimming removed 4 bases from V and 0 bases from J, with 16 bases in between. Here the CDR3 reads CASSLSQAGSSGNTIYF. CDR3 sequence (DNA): TGTGCCAGCTCACTTTCACAGGCTGGAAGCTCTGGAAACACCATATATTTT.

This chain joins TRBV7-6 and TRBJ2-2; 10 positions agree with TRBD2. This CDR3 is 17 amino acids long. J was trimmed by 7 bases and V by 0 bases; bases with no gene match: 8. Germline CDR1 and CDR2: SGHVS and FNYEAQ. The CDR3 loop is CASSLALSGGADGELFF. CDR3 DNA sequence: TGTGCCAGCAGCTTAGCGCTGAGCGGGGGGGCCGACGGGGAGCTGTTTTTT.